The sequence of this T cell receptor beta chain was determined in a study of Graves' ophthalmopathy and Graves' hyperthyroidism. Findings and caveats of the study: The model's prediction of ophthalmopathy progression had approximately 71% sensitivity and roughly 72% specificity.

There are 13 residues in the CDR3. V was cut by 4 bases and J by 5 bases, with 12 bases left in between. Germline CDR1 is SNHLY and CDR2 is FYNNEI. At least ten counts were recorded for this clonotype. Its antigen is as yet unknown. The study amplified TCR beta CDR3 regions using RNA transcripts. HTBI primers were used in a first-round RT-PCR, which preceded a second-round multiplex PCR. TCRdb passed the multiplex PCR reads through MiXCR, listing each CDR3 protein once. The repertoire includes under 400,000 distinct CDR3 sequences, about a sixth of them detected once, and around an eighth sits in the top ten. Other autoimmune diseases, uncontrolled infections, pregnancy and lactation each led to patient exclusion. PBMCs came from less than 12 ml of fresh peripheral blood.

Sequencing was carried out using peripheral blood. This clonotype originated in an adult man with Graves' ophthalmopathy. The chain uses TRBV2 and TRBJ2-7; TRBD2 might be the D (5 bases). The CDR3 DNA reads TGTGCCAGCAGTGCTTGGGTGCGGGACGAGCAGTACTTC. Its protein product is CASSAWVRDEQYF. Full variable domain (rest looked up from reference TRBV2 and TRBJ2-7): EPEVTQTPSHQVTQMGQEVILRCVPISNHLYFYWYRQILGQKVEFLVSFYNNEISEKSEIFDDQFSVERPDGSNFTLKIRSTKLEDSAMYFCASSAWVRDEQYFGPGTRLTVT.